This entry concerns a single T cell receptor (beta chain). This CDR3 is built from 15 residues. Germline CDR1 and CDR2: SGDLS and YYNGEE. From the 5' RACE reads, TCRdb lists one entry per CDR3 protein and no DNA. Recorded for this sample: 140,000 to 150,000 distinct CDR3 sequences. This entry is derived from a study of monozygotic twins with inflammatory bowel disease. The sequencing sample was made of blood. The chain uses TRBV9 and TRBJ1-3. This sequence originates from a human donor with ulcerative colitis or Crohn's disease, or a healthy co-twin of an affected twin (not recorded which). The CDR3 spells CASSARINSGNTIYF.